This TCR beta chain was observed in a study of shared clonotypes between healthy human individuals. Genomic DNA of each subset was evenly split across several immunoSEQ plates. This table comes from immunoSEQ multiplex PCR, and its TCRdb copy is limited to in-frame clones, with some not included. The sample yields about 680,000 clones, roughly 78% seen once. V shed 1 base and J shed 6 bases, with 22 bases lying between them. Germline CDR1 and CDR2: SGHRS and YFSETQ. CDR3 length: 17 residues. The source material was memory CD4+ T cells sorted from blood. The subset denotes: CD45RA-negative fraction. The TCR originated in a woman in her 30s in good health. V is TRBV5-1 and J is TRBJ1-1; tentatively, D is TRBD1 (5 bases). The DNA of the CDR3 is TGCGCCAGCAGCTTGAGTGGGCCGACAGCCCGGAGCGCTGAAGCTTTCTTT. Its protein product is CASSLSGPTARSAEAFF.